This is a list of T cell receptor beta chains from one sample in a study of OX40 agonist ivuxolimab in advanced cancers. The data were produced by immunoSEQ multiplex PCR, yet TCRdb's version contains in-frame clones alone and is incomplete. The profile shows approximately 74,000 clones, approximately 89% of them singletons. Sequences were derived from CD4+ or CD8+ T cells sorted from blood, sampled in a trial of the OX40 agonist ivuxolimab. Source of these receptors: an adult with an advanced solid tumor such as melanoma, head and neck, liver or kidney cancer. Each CDR3 is given with its conserved first and last residue. The D gene is left open where the match is weak. The size entry is marked missing in some rows and otherwise reads once, few, many or a size class.

j_call | d_call | v_call | clone_size | cdr3_aa | cdr3_nt
TRBJ1-4 | . | TRBV19 | . | CASSGPSTNEKLFF | TGTGCCAGTAGTGGACCTTCAACTAATGAAAAACTGTTTTTT
TRBJ1-4 | . | TRBV28 | . | CASSLFLTPYEKLFF | TGTGCCAGCAGTTTATTTCTTACCCCCTATGAAAAACTGTTTTTT
TRBJ2-3 | . | TRBV28 | . | CASSLSVRQSQYF | TGTGCCAGCAGTTTATCAGTGCGGCAGTCGCAGTATTTT
TRBJ2-5 | . | TRBV5-1 | . | CASSLLETQYF | TGCGCCAGCAGCTTATTAGAGACCCAGTACTTC
TRBJ2-1 | . | TRBV7-2 | . | CASSRRSHTLRANEQFF | TGTGCCAGCAGCCGGAGAAGCCACACGTTGAGGGCCAATGAGCAGTTCTTC
TRBJ2-3 | . | TRBV7-2 | . | CASKMTSSTDTQYF | TGTGCCAGCAAAATGACAAGTTCTACAGATACGCAGTATTTT
TRBJ2-7 | . | TRBV27 | . | CASSLRRSSYEQYF | TGTGCCAGCAGTTTACGCAGGAGTTCCTACGAGCAGTACTTC
TRBJ2-1 | TRBD1 | TRBV5-4 | . | CAETSTGSYEQFF | TGTGCCGAGACATCGACAGGGAGTTATGAGCAGTTCTTC
TRBJ1-6 | . | TRBV4-1 | . | CASSQDWQGRGGTFYNSPLHF | TGCGCCAGCAGCCAAGATTGGCAGGGCAGGGGTGGCACCTTTTATAATTCACCCCTCCACTTT
TRBJ1-5 | . | TRBV2 | . | CAIRQDMTQPQHF | TGTGCCATCAGACAGGATATGACTCAGCCCCAGCATTTT
TRBJ1-5 | TRBD1 | TRBV5-6 | . | CASSPDRGNQPQHF | TGTGCCAGCAGCCCGGACAGGGGGAATCAGCCCCAGCATTTT
TRBJ1-2 | TRBD1 | TRBV5-1 | . | CASSPGTVGVYGYTF | TGCGCCAGCAGCCCCGGGACAGTGGGGGTCTATGGCTACACCTTC
TRBJ2-3 | TRBD2 | TRBV30 | . | CAWRASGSADTQYF | TGTGCCTGGAGGGCTAGCGGGAGCGCAGATACGCAGTATTTT
TRBJ2-7 | . | TRBV9 | few | CASSVDGGMTGEQYF | TGTGCCAGCAGCGTAGATGGCGGGATGACTGGCGAGCAGTACTTC
TRBJ1-1 | . | TRBV5-5 | . | CASSLDTLNTEAFF | TGTGCCAGCAGCTTGGACACGTTGAACACTGAAGCTTTCTTT
TRBJ1-1 | . | TRBV7-9 | . | CASSLIAVMNTEAFF | TGTGCCAGCAGCTTAATCGCGGTTATGAACACTGAAGCTTTCTTT
TRBJ2-1 | . | TRBV28 | . | CASSSVYNEQFF | TGTGCCAGCAGTTCGGTCTACAATGAGCAGTTCTTC
TRBJ1-1 | . | TRBV19 | . | CASSPQRMNTEAFF | TGTGCCAGTAGTCCACAGCGCATGAACACTGAAGCTTTCTTT
TRBJ1-4 | . | TRBV19 | . | CASRIRGDEKLFF | TGTGCCAGTCGTATTCGAGGAGATGAAAAACTGTTTTTT
TRBJ1-5 | . | TRBV28 | . | CASTLSEGDSGNQPQHF | TGTGCCAGCACTCTCTCGGAAGGTGATAGTGGCAATCAGCCCCAGCATTTT
TRBJ2-1 | TRBD2 | TRBV28 | . | CASSLWTSGYNEQFF | TGTGCCAGCAGTTTGTGGACTAGCGGGTACAATGAGCAGTTCTTC
TRBJ2-3 | . | TRBV5-1 | . | CASSLETGRATDTQYF | TGCGCCAGCAGCTTGGAAACAGGCCGTGCAACAGATACGCAGTATTTT
TRBJ1-1 | . | TRBV5-5 | . | CASSLATEAFF | TGTGCCAGCAGCTTGGCAACTGAAGCTTTCTTT
TRBJ2-5 | . | TRBV11-2 | few | CASSLGTQRGETQYF | TGTGCCAGCAGCCTCGGGACCCAGAGGGGGGAGACCCAGTACTTC
TRBJ2-7 | TRBD1 | TRBV7-9 | . | CASSFFGTGSLEQYF | TGTGCCAGCAGCTTTTTCGGGACAGGGAGTCTCGAGCAGTACTTC
TRBJ1-1 | TRBD1 | TRBV7-2 | once | CASSNMGQGLSEAFF | TGTGCCAGCAGCAACATGGGACAGGGGTTATCTGAAGCTTTCTTT
TRBJ1-1 | . | TRBV7-4 | . | CASSSGMTNTEAFF | TGTGCCAGCTCCTCAGGGATGACGAACACTGAAGCTTTCTTT
TRBJ2-1 | . | TRBV15 | . | CATSRAPLSVSYNEQFF | TGTGCCACCAGCAGAGCGCCCCTTAGCGTCTCCTACAATGAGCAGTTCTTC
TRBJ2-5 | . | TRBV4-2 | . | CASSLGRETQYF | TGTGCCAGCAGCCTAGGGAGGGAGACCCAGTACTTC
TRBJ1-1 | . | TRBV6-5 | few | CASSYTAKGEIF | TGTGCCAGCAGTTATACAGCCAAAGGGGAGATCTTT
TRBJ1-2 | . | TRBV4-1 | . | CASSQDAGGGYTF | TGCGCCAGCAGCCAAGATGCGGGTGGAGGCTACACCTTC
TRBJ2-1 | TRBD2 | TRBV6-4 | . | CASSDSSSGRTEQFF | TGTGCCAGCAGTGACTCGAGTAGCGGGAGGACCGAGCAGTTCTTC
TRBJ2-3 | . | TRBV12-5 | . | CASGSGDFTDTQYF | TGTGCTAGTGGTTCTGGCGATTTCACAGATACGCAGTATTTT
TRBJ1-2 | . | TRBV18 | once | CASSPKDGYGYTF | TGTGCCAGCTCACCCAAGGACGGCTATGGCTACACCTTC
TRBJ1-2 | . | TRBV7-8 | . | CASSSQASTSNGYTF | TGTGCCAGCAGCTCGCAAGCTTCAACCAGTAATGGCTACACCTTC
TRBJ1-5 | . | TRBV10-3 | . | CAISFDAGQPQHF | TGTGCCATCAGCTTTGACGCGGGTCAGCCCCAGCATTTT
TRBJ1-2 | . | TRBV10-3 | . | CAIRAGVTNYGYTF | TGTGCCATCAGGGCAGGGGTAACTAACTATGGCTACACCTTC
TRBJ2-7 | . | TRBV28 | . | CASRRTLQESGAYEQYF | TGTGCCAGCAGACGAACCTTACAGGAATCGGGGGCGTACGAGCAGTACTTC
TRBJ2-1 | . | TRBV28 | . | CASSLGQLLGSYNEQFF | TGTGCCAGCAGTTTAGGCCAACTATTGGGCTCCTACAATGAGCAGTTCTTC
TRBJ2-1 | . | TRBV4-1 | . | CASSHAGQMSSYNEQFF | TGCGCCAGCAGCCACGCGGGACAGATGAGCTCCTACAATGAGCAGTTCTTC
TRBJ2-5 | TRBD2 | TRBV19 | . | CASSFGTSGVEETQYF | TGTGCCAGTAGTTTCGGGACTAGCGGGGTTGAGGAGACCCAGTACTTC
TRBJ1-2 | . | TRBV7-8 | once | CASSLRQTNYGYTF | TGTGCCAGCAGCCTGCGACAGACCAACTATGGCTACACCTTC
TRBJ1-2 | . | TRBV6-6 | . | CASRAGVNSYGYTF | TGTGCCAGCAGGGCAGGGGTTAATTCCTATGGCTACACCTTC
TRBJ2-6 | . | TRBV7-9 | . | CASSLLDSGANVLTF | TGTGCCAGCAGCTTACTGGACTCTGGGGCCAACGTCCTGACTTTC
TRBJ2-7 | . | TRBV5-6 | once | CASSLFLGLESYEQYF | TGTGCCAGCAGCTTGTTCTTGGGTCTGGAGTCCTACGAGCAGTACTTC
TRBJ2-5 | . | TRBV30 | . | CAWKGEGQTQYF | TGTGCCTGGAAGGGAGAGGGGCAGACCCAGTACTTC
TRBJ2-1 | . | TRBV7-9 | . | CASSLAGLNYNEQFF | TGTGCCAGCAGCTTAGCGGGACTGAACTACAATGAGCAGTTCTTC
TRBJ1-1 | . | TRBV11-1 | . | CASSPDLGAGTTEAFF | TGTGCCAGCAGCCCAGATTTGGGAGCAGGGACCACTGAAGCTTTCTTT
TRBJ1-2 | . | TRBV7-8 | . | CASSLGATYGYTF | TGTGCCAGCAGCTTAGGGGCGACCTATGGCTACACCTTC
TRBJ2-2 | TRBD1 | TRBV4-1 | . | CASSQTGGGELFF | TGCGCCAGCAGCCAGACAGGGGGCGGGGAGCTGTTTTTT
TRBJ1-2 | TRBD1 | TRBV2 | . | CASPVPGQETYGYTF | TGTGCCAGCCCTGTCCCGGGACAGGAAACTTATGGCTACACCTTC
TRBJ2-3 | . | TRBV11-2 | . | CASSLGGPTDTQYF | TGTGCCAGCAGCTTGGGCGGACCGACAGATACGCAGTATTTT
TRBJ2-3 | TRBD2 | TRBV7-3 | . | CASSLMTSGVGADTQYF | TGTGCCAGCAGCTTAATGACTAGCGGGGTGGGCGCAGATACGCAGTATTTT